The 8 T cell receptor beta chains below were found in one sample sequenced in a study of a mutant IDH1 vaccine in newly diagnosed glioma. Here immunoSEQ multiplex PCR was the method, and the copy in TCRdb shows in-frame clones only, minus some. The sample shows 75,000 to 95,000 clones, roughly 90% of them seen only once. The sample's time point: week 47, end of study. One vaccine dose held 300 ug of mutant IDH1 20-mer peptide and came with topical imiquimod. Their target antigens are unknown. The input for sequencing was PBMCs, taken from a glioma patient whose treatment included an IDH1 peptide vaccine. The receptor source for this set is a woman in her forties or fifties with glioma.

This chain connects TRBV21-1 to TRBJ2-1; the D call in the table, TRBD2, was not verified against the DNA. TRBV21-1 is listed as a pseudogene. The CDR3 has 18 residues. This CDR3 is CASSIRTSGTLFYNEQFF. The CDR3 DNA sequence: TGTGCCAGCAGCATCCGGACTAGCGGGACCCTATTTTACAATGAGCAGTTCTTC.

V is TRBV4-2 and J is TRBJ1-4, with 8 bases matching TRBD1. Germline V gene data show CDR1 as LGHNA and CDR2 as YNFKEQ. The CDR3 runs to 15 residues. J gave up 6 bases and V 3 bases, and 6 bases lay outside the gene matches. CDR3 sequence (DNA): TGTGCCAGCAGCCATGTCGGACAGGGAGATGAAAAACTGTTTTTT. Translating gives CASSHVGQGDEKLFF.

The chain recombines TRBV7-9 with TRBJ1-1, with D uncertain. Trimming took 3 bases from V and 3 from J, leaving 8 bases between them. CDR3 length: 13 residues. Germline values: CDR1 SEHNR, CDR2 FQNEAQ (reference sequence). CDR3 sequence (DNA): TGTGCCAGCAGCTTTCCCTCCGACACTGAAGCTTTCTTT. This codes for CASSFPSDTEAFF.

V gene TRBV13 combines with J gene TRBJ2-7, with D possibly being TRBD1 (5 bases). The CDR3 has 14 residues. Germline V CDR1 and CDR2: PRHDT, FYEKMQ (reference sequence). Trimming stripped 2 bases from V and 3 bases from J, with 11 bases between. The CDR3 DNA sequence: TGTGCCAGCAGCTTAAACAGGATAGGCTACGAGCAGTACTTC. Its translation: CASSLNRIGYEQYF.

The chain uses TRBV6-1 and TRBJ2-2; the D gene is possibly TRBD1 (5 bases). Germline CDR1 and CDR2: MNHNS and SASEGT. This CDR3 region has 15 residues. Trimming cost V 2 bases and J 1 base, with 8 bases left between them. CDR3 region: CASSESQGNTGELFF. CDR3 bases: TGTGCCAGCAGTGAAAGTCAGGGGAACACCGGGGAGCTGTTTTTT.

The rearrangement uses TRBV19 and TRBJ2-5, with unresolved D. Germline V gene lookup returns CDR1 LNHDA and CDR2 SQIVND (reference sequence). Trimming removed 5 bases at V and 5 bases at J, with 12 bases between. The CDR3 covers 13 residues. The CDR3 bases are TGTGCCAGTAGTCTGGCAGTCCGGGAGACCCAGTACTTC. This sequence encodes CASSLAVRETQYF.

V usage is TRBV5-1 and J usage is TRBJ1-2, with D uncertain. Looked up from germline, CDR1 is SGHRS and CDR2 is YFSETQ. V was pared by 0 bases and J by 6 bases, with 12 bases between. This CDR3 contains 14 residues. CDR3 DNA sequence: TGCGCCAGCAGCTTGGCCAATCCAGGCCATGGCTACACCTTC. The encoded protein is CASSLANPGHGYTF.

V gene TRBV6-1 combines with J gene TRBJ2-7; weak D call: TRBD2 (6 bases). The CDR3 totals 14 residues. The V and J ends lost 6 bases and 0 bases respectively, with 12 bases between them. Germline CDR1 is MNHNS and CDR2 is SASEGT. The CDR3 loop is CASSRDFSSYEQYF. CDR3 nucleotide sequence: TGTGCCAGCAGCCGGGACTTCTCCTCCTACGAGCAGTACTTC.